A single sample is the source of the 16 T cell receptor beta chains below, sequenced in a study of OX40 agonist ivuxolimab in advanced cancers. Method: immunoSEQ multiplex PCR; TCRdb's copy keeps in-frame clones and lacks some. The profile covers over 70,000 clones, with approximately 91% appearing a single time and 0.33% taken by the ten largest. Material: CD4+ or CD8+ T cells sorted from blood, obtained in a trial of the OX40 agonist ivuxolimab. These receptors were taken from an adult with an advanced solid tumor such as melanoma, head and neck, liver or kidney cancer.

CDR3 residues: CASSLVQINTEAFF. The CDR3 DNA reads TGTGCCAGCAGCTTAGTACAAATCAACACTGAAGCTTTCTTT. This chain uses TRBV7-8 with TRBJ1-1; D not resolved. The CDR3 length is 14 residues. The V and J ends lost 1 base and 2 bases respectively, with 8 bases between them. Germline V lookup: CDR1 SGHVS, CDR2 FQNEAQ.

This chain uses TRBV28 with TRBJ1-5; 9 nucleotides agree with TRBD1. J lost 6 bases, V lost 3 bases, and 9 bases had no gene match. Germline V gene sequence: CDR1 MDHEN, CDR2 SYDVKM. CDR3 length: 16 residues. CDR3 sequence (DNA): TGTGCCAGCAGTTTTGCGGCAACAGGGGGCATTCAGCCCCAGCATTTT. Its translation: CASSFAATGGIQPQHF. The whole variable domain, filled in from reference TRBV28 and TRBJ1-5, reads DVKVTQSSRYLVKRTGEKVFLECVQDMDHENMFWYRQDPGLGLRLIYFSYDVKMKEKGDIPEGYSVSREKKERFSLILESASTNQTSMYLCASSFAATGGIQPQHFGDGTRLSIL.

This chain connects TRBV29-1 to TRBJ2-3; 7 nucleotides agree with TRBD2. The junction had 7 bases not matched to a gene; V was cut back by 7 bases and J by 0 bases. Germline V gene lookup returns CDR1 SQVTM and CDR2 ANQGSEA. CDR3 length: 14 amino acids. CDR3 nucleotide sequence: TGCAGCGCTTTCAGCGGGGCTAGCACAGATACGCAGTATTTT. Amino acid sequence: CSAFSGASTDTQYF.

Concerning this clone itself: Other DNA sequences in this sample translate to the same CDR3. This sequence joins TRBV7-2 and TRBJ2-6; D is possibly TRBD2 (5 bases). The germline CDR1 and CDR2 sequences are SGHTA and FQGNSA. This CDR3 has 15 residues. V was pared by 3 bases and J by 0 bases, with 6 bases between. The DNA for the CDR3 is TGTGCCAGCAGCTTTGGAGGCTCTGGGGCCAACGTCCTGACTTTC. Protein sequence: CASSFGGSGANVLTF.

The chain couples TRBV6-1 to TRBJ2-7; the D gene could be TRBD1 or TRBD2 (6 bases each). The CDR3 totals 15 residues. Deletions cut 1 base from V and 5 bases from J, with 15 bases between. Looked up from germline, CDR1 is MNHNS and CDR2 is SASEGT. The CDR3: CASSEGRGLRNEQYF. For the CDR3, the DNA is TGTGCCAGCAGTGAAGGACGGGGGCTGAGGAACGAGCAGTACTTC.

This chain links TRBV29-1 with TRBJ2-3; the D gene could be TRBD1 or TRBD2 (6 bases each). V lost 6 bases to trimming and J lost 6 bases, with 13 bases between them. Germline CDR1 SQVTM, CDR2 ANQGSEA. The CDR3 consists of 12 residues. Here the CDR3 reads CSVDSGADTQYF. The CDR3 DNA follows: TGCAGCGTGGACTCGGGGGCGGATACGCAGTATTTT.

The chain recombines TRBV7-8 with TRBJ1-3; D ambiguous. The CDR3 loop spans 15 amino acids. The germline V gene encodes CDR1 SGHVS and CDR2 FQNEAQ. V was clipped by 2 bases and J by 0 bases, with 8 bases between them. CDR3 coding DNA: TGTGCCAGCAGCTTACTGGTGTTCTCTGGAAACACCATATATTTT. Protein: CASSLLVFSGNTIYF. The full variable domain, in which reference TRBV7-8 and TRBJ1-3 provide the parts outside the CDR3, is GAGVSQSPRYKVAKRGQDVALRCDPISGHVSLFWYQQALGQGPEFLTYFQNEAQLDKSGLPSDRFFAERPEGSVSTLKIQRTQQEDSAVYLCASSLLVFSGNTIYFGEGSWLTVV.

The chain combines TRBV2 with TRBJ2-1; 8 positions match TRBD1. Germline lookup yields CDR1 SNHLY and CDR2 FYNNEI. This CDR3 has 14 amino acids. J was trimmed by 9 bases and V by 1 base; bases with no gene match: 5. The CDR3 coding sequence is TGTGCCAGCAGTGAAGTTCAGGGGGCAGGTGAGCAGTTCTTC. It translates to CASSEVQGAGEQFF. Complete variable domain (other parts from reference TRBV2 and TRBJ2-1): EPEVTQTPSHQVTQMGQEVILRCVPISNHLYFYWYRQILGQKVEFLVSFYNNEISEKSEIFDDQFSVERPDGSNFTLKIRSTKLEDSAMYFCASSEVQGAGEQFFGPGTRLTVL.

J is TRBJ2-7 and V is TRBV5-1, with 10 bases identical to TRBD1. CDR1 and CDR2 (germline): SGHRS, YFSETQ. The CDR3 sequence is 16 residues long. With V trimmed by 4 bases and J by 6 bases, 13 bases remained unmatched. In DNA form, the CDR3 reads TGCGCCAGCAGCCACCACTCACCGGGACAGGGGTCCGAGCAGTACTTC. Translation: CASSHHSPGQGSEQYF.

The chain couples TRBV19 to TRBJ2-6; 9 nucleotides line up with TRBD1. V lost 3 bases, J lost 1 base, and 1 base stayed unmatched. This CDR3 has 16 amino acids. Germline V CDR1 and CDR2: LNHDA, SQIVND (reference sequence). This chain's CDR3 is CASSIGTGSGANVLTF. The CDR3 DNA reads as TGTGCCAGTAGTATCGGGACAGGGTCTGGGGCCAACGTCCTGACTTTC.

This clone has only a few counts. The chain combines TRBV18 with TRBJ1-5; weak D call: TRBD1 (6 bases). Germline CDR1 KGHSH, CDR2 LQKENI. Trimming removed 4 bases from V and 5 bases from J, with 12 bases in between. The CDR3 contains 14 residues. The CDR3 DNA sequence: TGTGCCAGCTCACAACAGGGTGGGGATCAGCCCCAGCATTTT. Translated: CASSQQGGDQPQHF.

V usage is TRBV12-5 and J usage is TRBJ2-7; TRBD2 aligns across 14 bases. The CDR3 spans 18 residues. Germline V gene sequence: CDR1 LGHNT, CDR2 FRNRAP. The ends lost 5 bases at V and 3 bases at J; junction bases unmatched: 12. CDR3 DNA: TGTGCTAGTGGTCCGAGGACTAGCGGGAGGACTCGGGTCTACGAGCAGTACTTC. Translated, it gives CASGPRTSGRTRVYEQYF.

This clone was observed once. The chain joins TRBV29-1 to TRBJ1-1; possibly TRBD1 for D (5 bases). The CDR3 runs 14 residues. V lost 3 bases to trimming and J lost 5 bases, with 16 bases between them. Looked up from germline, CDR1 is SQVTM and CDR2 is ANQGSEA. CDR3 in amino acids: CSVDGFGGRTEAFF. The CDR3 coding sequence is TGCAGCGTTGATGGGTTCGGGGGTAGGACTGAAGCTTTCTTT.

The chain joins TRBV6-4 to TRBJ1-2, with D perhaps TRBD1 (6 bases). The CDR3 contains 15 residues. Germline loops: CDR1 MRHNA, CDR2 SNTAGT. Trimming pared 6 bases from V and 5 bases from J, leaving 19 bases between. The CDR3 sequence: CASRLRDNGIYGYTF. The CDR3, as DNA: TGTGCCAGCAGACTCCGGGACAACGGAATTTATGGCTACACCTTC.

This CDR3 reads CASSVGARGGNEKLFF. The CDR3 DNA reads as TGTGCCAGCAGCGTAGGGGCAAGGGGGGGTAATGAAAAACTGTTTTTT. The chain is built from TRBV9 and TRBJ1-4; possible D gene TRBD1, 6 bases. The ends were cut back, 0 bases at V and 4 bases at J, with 13 bases in the middle. The CDR3 contains 16 residues. Germline V gene data show CDR1 as SGDLS and CDR2 as YYNGEE. Looking up the rest from reference TRBV9 and TRBJ1-4 gives the full variable domain: DSGVTQTPKHLITATGQRVTLRCSPRSGDLSVYWYQQSLDQGLQFLIQYYNGEERAKGNILERFSAQQFPDLHSELNLSSLELGDSALYFCASSVGARGGNEKLFFGSGTQLSVL.

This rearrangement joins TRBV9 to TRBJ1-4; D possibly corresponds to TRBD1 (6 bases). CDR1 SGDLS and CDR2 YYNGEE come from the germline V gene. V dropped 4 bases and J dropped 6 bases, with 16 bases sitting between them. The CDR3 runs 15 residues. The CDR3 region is CASSTEQGFDEKLFF. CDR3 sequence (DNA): TGTGCCAGCAGCACAGAACAGGGATTTGATGAAAAACTGTTTTTT. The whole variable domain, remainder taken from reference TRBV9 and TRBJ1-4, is DSGVTQTPKHLITATGQRVTLRCSPRSGDLSVYWYQQSLDQGLQFLIQYYNGEERAKGNILERFSAQQFPDLHSELNLSSLELGDSALYFCASSTEQGFDEKLFFGSGTQLSVL.